This record concerns one T cell receptor (beta chain) sequence. These data come from a study of cytomegalovirus exposure and HLA in healthy donors. The PCR ran on 60 Vbeta and 13 Jbeta primers. Repertoires were generated with immunoSEQ multiplex PCR, while TCRdb's copy carries only in-frame clones and drops some. The sample carries some 150,000 clones, roughly 79% recorded once. The CDR3 loop spans 14 amino acids. The clonotype was recovered from a male donor in good health and CMV-seronegative. Sequenced sample: PBMCs. This sequence joins TRBV21-1 and TRBJ1-5. TRBV21-1 is described as a pseudogene. This CDR3 is CASSPDAGNQPQHF. For the CDR3, the DNA is TGTGCCAGCAGCCCCGATGCGGGCAATCAGCCCCAGCATTTT.